These 19 T cell receptor beta chains were sequenced from one sample in a study of T cell changes during pregnancy in multiple sclerosis. Profiled with immunoSEQ multiplex PCR; TCRdb holds only in-frame clones, not every one. The sample has about 77,000 clones; more than 85% are singletons. The source was peripheral blood, collected after pregnancy. These receptors were taken from a female donor in good health, enrolled as a control in a pregnancy study.

This chain joins TRBV2 and TRBJ2-5, with 15 bases lining up with TRBD2. V was pared by 6 bases and J by 1 base, with 9 bases of the junction left unmatched. The germline gives CDR1 SNHLY, CDR2 FYNNEI. There are 18 residues in the CDR3. CDR3 bases: TGTGCCAGCAGGACACGGACTAGCGGGAGGGCCAGCCAAGAGACCCAGTACTTC. It is translated as CASRTRTSGRASQETQYF.

This clone was seen only once. The chain recombines TRBV9 with TRBJ2-2; TRBD1 agrees at 8 bases. The CDR3 is 15 amino acids. The germline V gene encodes CDR1 SGDLS and CDR2 YYNGEE. Trimming removed 5 bases from V and 1 base from J; junction bases left unmatched: 4. The DNA for the CDR3 is TGTGCCAGCAGTCCGACAGGGGAGAACACCGGGGAGCTGTTTTTT. Protein sequence: CASSPTGENTGELFF. Using reference TRBV9 and TRBJ2-2 for the parts outside the CDR3, the full variable domain is DSGVTQTPKHLITATGQRVTLRCSPRSGDLSVYWYQQSLDQGLQFLIQYYNGEERAKGNILERFSAQQFPDLHSELNLSSLELGDSALYFCASSPTGENTGELFFGEGSRLTVL.

V and J are TRBV11-3 and TRBJ2-2; the D gene is possibly TRBD2 (5 bases). The CDR3 runs 12 residues. Looked up from germline, CDR1 is SGHNT and CDR2 is YENEEA. The V end lost 5 bases, the J end lost 7 bases, and 8 bases lay between the germline ends. The CDR3 loop reads CASSPRVGELFF. For the CDR3, the DNA is TGTGCCAGCAGCCCGCGGGTCGGGGAGCTGTTTTTT.

V gene TRBV20-1 combines with J gene TRBJ2-5; 7 bases agree with TRBD2. The germline V gene encodes CDR1 DFQATT and CDR2 SNEGSKA (reference sequence). This CDR3 contains 11 residues. The CDR3 DNA reads as TGCAGCGGACTAGTCCGGGAGACCCAGTACTTC. It specifies CSGLVRETQYF.

The rearrangement links TRBV19 to TRBJ2-1, with TRBD2 matching 7 bases. Per the germline V gene, CDR1 is LNHDA and CDR2 is SQIVND (reference sequence). The CDR3 is 13 residues long. V gave up 7 bases and J gave up 7 bases; unmatched junction bases: 7. CDR3 coding DNA: TGTGCCAGTACGACGTTGGGGGGGAATGAGCAGTTCTTC. Protein product: CASTTLGGNEQFF.

This clone was recorded a few times. The rearrangement uses TRBV7-2 and TRBJ2-7; 7 nucleotides agree with TRBD2. The trim removed 1 base at V and 3 bases at J, leaving 6 bases unmatched. This CDR3 contains 15 residues. Germline CDR1 reads SGHTA; CDR2 reads FQGNSA. The CDR3 sequence is CASSLGGGKGYEQYF. CDR3 in DNA: TGTGCCAGCAGCTTAGGGGGGGGAAAAGGCTACGAGCAGTACTTC.

This clone was seen only once. The chain employs TRBV10-3 and TRBJ2-7; D ambiguous. CDR1 and CDR2 from the germline V gene are ENHRY and SYGVKD. The V and J ends lost 2 bases and 4 bases respectively, with 6 bases between them. This CDR3 has 12 amino acids. In DNA, the CDR3 is TGTGCCATCAGTGAGGGAGCGTACGAGCAGTACTTC. Translating it yields CAISEGAYEQYF.

This sequence joins TRBV27 and TRBJ2-2, with TRBD2 matching 9 bases. Germline CDR1 and CDR2: MNHEY and SMNVEV (reference sequence). V shed 2 bases and J 7 bases; nucleotides not matched to a gene: 11. The CDR3 contains 17 residues. CDR3 in DNA: TGTGCCAGCAGTTTAATCGTCCTAGCGGGAAGGGTCGGGGAGCTGTTTTTT. Its translation is CASSLIVLAGRVGELFF.

This chain connects TRBV9 to TRBJ2-1; 8 positions match TRBD2. Losses at the gene ends were 3 bases for V and 4 bases for J; bases not matched to a gene: 3. Per the germline V gene, CDR1 is SGDLS and CDR2 is YYNGEE. The CDR3 is 14 amino acids. CDR3 sequence: CASSGGTRYNEQFF. The CDR3 DNA is TGTGCCAGCAGCGGCGGGACTAGATACAATGAGCAGTTCTTC.

This sequence joins TRBV4-1 and TRBJ2-3; 7 bases agree with TRBD1. The CDR3 is 15 amino acids. CDR1 and CDR2 from the germline V gene are MGHRA and YSYEKL. J lost 5 bases, V lost 2 bases, and 7 bases had no gene match. CDR3 bases: TGCGCCAGCAGCCAAACCGGGACAGCTGGAGATACGCAGTATTTT. This gives the protein CASSQTGTAGDTQYF.

The gene calls are TRBV7-8 and TRBJ1-2, with D maybe TRBD1 (5 bases). Germline V gives CDR1 SGHVS, CDR2 FQNEAQ. This CDR3 contains 14 residues. Between the trimmed V and J ends, which lost 5 bases and 7 bases, there was a span of 17 bases. CDR3 residues: CASSPDSILGGYTF. CDR3 sequence (DNA): TGTGCCAGCAGCCCTGACAGTATTCTGGGTGGCTACACCTTC.

This chain uses TRBV5-1 with TRBJ2-2; 9 bases are shared with TRBD1. Germline V gives CDR1 SGHRS, CDR2 YFSETQ. This CDR3 spans 15 amino acids. The J segment lost 3 bases and the V segment lost 2 bases, leaving 2 bases of the junction unmatched. The DNA for the CDR3 is TGCGCCAGCAGCTTACAGGGGGCGCACACCGGGGAGCTGTTTTTT. This translates into CASSLQGAHTGELFF.

This clone appeared once. This chain uses TRBV14 with TRBJ2-7, with TRBD1 identical over 8 bases. The CDR3 is 10 amino acids. The V segment lost 3 bases and the J segment 12 bases; nucleotides outside the gene matches: 1. Germline-derived CDR1 and CDR2 are SGHDN and FVKESK. CDR3 DNA: TGTGCCAGCAGCCAGGACAGGGTGTACTTC. It specifies CASSQDRVYF.

The chain carries TRBV6-5 and TRBJ2-7, with D maybe TRBD1 (6 bases). V shed 5 bases and J shed 2 bases, with 13 bases lying between them. CDR3 length: 14 amino acids. Germline CDR1 and CDR2: MNHEY and SVGAGI. CDR3 protein: CASSIHTGTYEQYF. The CDR3 coding sequence is TGTGCCAGCAGTATCCATACAGGGACCTACGAGCAGTACTTC.

The chain carries TRBV30 and TRBJ2-7; TRBD2 matches at 8 bases. J was trimmed by 2 bases and V by 3 bases; bases with no gene match: 3. Per the germline V gene, CDR1 is GTSNPN and CDR2 is SVGIG (reference sequence). The CDR3 is 13 amino acids. Here the CDR3 reads CAWSVGLAYEQYF. The CDR3 bases are TGTGCCTGGAGCGTGGGACTAGCCTACGAGCAGTACTTC.

This chain uses TRBV5-1 with TRBJ1-6, with D unresolved. V gave up 4 bases and J gave up 7 bases, with 15 bases separating them. This CDR3 is built from 15 residues. In germline, CDR1 is SGHRS, CDR2 YFSETQ. CDR3 nucleotides: TGCGCCAGCAGCCTAGTAGAGCCGGGGAATTCACCCCTCCACTTT. It is translated as CASSLVEPGNSPLHF.

The chain recombines TRBV6-6 with TRBJ1-1; no definite D call. Germline lookup yields CDR1 MNHNY and CDR2 SVGAGI (reference sequence). V lost 6 bases and J 0 bases, leaving 8 bases between the germline ends. The CDR3 sequence is 13 residues long. CDR3 DNA: TGTGCCAGCAGGTCCGTTATGAACACTGAAGCTTTCTTT. Translation: CASRSVMNTEAFF.

This clone was counted once. The rearrangement joins TRBV7-9 to TRBJ1-2, with D maybe TRBD1 (6 bases). This CDR3 region has 14 residues. Between the trimmed V and J ends, which lost 5 bases and 2 bases, there was a span of 12 bases. Looked up from germline, CDR1 is SEHNR and CDR2 is FQNEAQ (reference sequence). CDR3: CASSPEGGNYGYTF. Here the CDR3 DNA reads TGTGCCAGCAGCCCCGAGGGGGGGAACTATGGCTACACCTTC.

The rearrangement links TRBV28 to TRBJ2-7, with 7 bases aligning to TRBD2. This CDR3 is 14 amino acids long. Germline values: CDR1 MDHEN, CDR2 SYDVKM. The CDR3 region is CTVGGSGLSYEQYF. The CDR3 DNA sequence: TGTACCGTTGGGGGTAGCGGGCTATCCTACGAGCAGTACTTC.